These 5 T cell receptor beta chains were all obtained from the same sample, sequenced in a study of tumor-infiltrating lymphocytes in oesophageal squamous cell carcinoma. TCRdb analysed the PCR reads with MiXCR anew, one entry per CDR3 protein. Of about 15,000 distinct CDR3 sequences listed, 40% to 50% were seen once; the top ten hold about 15%. The sample comprised blood. The receptors derive from a male donor with esophageal squamous cell carcinoma.

This clonotype came up many times. This chain connects TRBV5-1 to TRBJ2-1, with 9 bases lining up with TRBD2. Per germline, CDR1 SGHRS and CDR2 YFSETQ. After removal of 7 bases from V and 7 bases from J, the junction contained 12 bases not matched to a gene. This CDR3 region has 15 residues. The CDR3 sequence: CASWPRPSGKNEQFF. CDR3 DNA sequence: TGCGCCAGCTGGCCTAGGCCTAGCGGGAAGAATGAGCAGTTCTTC. The entire variable domain, with the rest obtained from reference TRBV5-1 and TRBJ2-1, is as follows: KAGVTQTPRYLIKTRGQQVTLSCSPISGHRSVSWYQQTPGQGLQFLFEYFSETQRNKGNFPGRFSGRQFSNSRSEMNVSTLELGDSALYLCASWPRPSGKNEQFFGPGTRLTVL.

This clonotype was counted at least ten times. This chain uses TRBV24-1 with TRBJ1-2; D remains unclear. The CDR3 spans 14 residues. CDR1 is KGHDR, CDR2 SFDVKD, per germline. Trimming took off 5 bases at V and 8 bases at J, with 17 bases between the two ends. The CDR3 DNA reads TGTGCCACCAGTGCACCGGTCGGGCATGGAGGCTACACCTTC. This codes for CATSAPVGHGGYTF.

In its sample, this clonotype is medium-sized. The genes are TRBV12-5 and TRBJ2-2; the D gene is possibly TRBD1 (5 bases). In germline, CDR1 is LGHNT, CDR2 FRNRAP. The germline V and J ends were trimmed by 3 bases and 5 bases, with 7 bases remaining between them. This CDR3 region has 13 residues. The CDR3 coding sequence is TGTGCTAGTGGTTTTACAGGAACCGGGGAGCTGTTTTTT. Translated: CASGFTGTGELFF.

Concerning this clonotype itself: This may stem from a read error, because a much larger clone lies one nucleotide away. The chain employs TRBV5-1 and TRBJ2-5; no reliable D call. This CDR3 has 14 residues. Germline assignment: CDR1 SGHRS and CDR2 YFSETQ. Deletions cut 4 bases from V and 11 bases from J, with 21 bases between. CDR3 region: CASSVLQSYNEQYF. DNA of the CDR3: TGCGCCAGCAGCGTATTGCAATCCTACAATGAGCAGTACTTC.

This clonotype was seen repeatedly, ten times or more. CDR3 sequence (DNA): TGTGCCAGCAGCATGTTGTCGGTTGGCGAGCAGTACTTC. Amino acids: CASSMLSVGEQYF. V usage is TRBV5-6 and J usage is TRBJ2-7; D unclear. The length of the CDR3 is 13 residues. V was clipped by 4 bases and J by 6 bases, with 14 bases between them. Germline-derived CDR1 and CDR2 are SGHDT and YYEEEE.